One and the same sample provided the 14 T cell receptor beta chains below, sequenced in a study of blood T cell repertoires in COVID-19. Assay: immunoSEQ multiplex PCR; the TCRdb copy retains only in-frame clones and omits some. The repertoire holds tens of thousands of clones, with 80% as singletons. The sample was peripheral blood. These receptors came from a woman in her sixties or seventies with acute or convalescent COVID-19.

This sequence joins TRBV7-9 and TRBJ1-2; D not certain. Trimming cost V 1 base and J 0 bases, with 6 bases left between them. Germline CDR1 is SEHNR and CDR2 is FQNEAQ (reference sequence). This CDR3 has 14 amino acids. Here the CDR3 DNA reads TGTGCCAGCAGCTTAGGGGCAGCTAACTATGGCTACACCTTC. It translates to CASSLGAANYGYTF.

V is TRBV10-1 and J is TRBJ2-3, with TRBD1 identical over 10 bases. CDR3 length: 18 residues. V lost 1 base, J lost 1 base, and 8 bases stayed unmatched. Germline-derived CDR1 and CDR2 are WNHNN and SYGVQD (reference sequence). The CDR3 spells CASSEFGQGEGGTDTQYF. In DNA, the CDR3 is TGCGCCAGCAGTGAGTTTGGACAGGGGGAAGGAGGCACAGATACGCAGTATTTT.

Concerning this clone itself: One junction end does not reproduce the germline sequence, and a read error may be involved. The chain carries TRBV6-2 or TRBV6-3 and TRBJ2-1, with a tentative D call TRBD1 (6 bases). The CDR3 runs 13 residues. The germline V gene has CDR1 MNHEY and CDR2 SVGEGT. CDR3 amino acids: CASSYSERGSPLF. CDR3 in DNA: TGTGCCAGCAGTTATTCGGAAAGGGGGTCTCCTCTCTTC.

The rearrangement uses TRBV10-3 and TRBJ2-5; 9 bases map to TRBD2. Per germline, CDR1 ENHRY and CDR2 SYGVKD. After removal of 7 bases from V and 5 bases from J, the junction contained 5 bases not matched to a gene. There are 13 residues in the CDR3. CDR3 DNA: TGTGCCATCAATGAAGCGGGGGGTGAGACCCAGTACTTC. Its translation: CAINEAGGETQYF.

The rearrangement links TRBV24-1 to TRBJ2-5; 9 bases match TRBD1. CDR1 is KGHDR and CDR2 is SFDVKD in the germline V gene. Germline trimming cut 4 bases from V and 4 bases from J; bases unmatched to any gene: 3. The CDR3 spans 14 residues. CDR3 protein: CATSDGTGRETQYF. CDR3 nucleotide sequence: TGTGCCACCAGTGACGGGACAGGGAGAGAGACCCAGTACTTC.

Written as DNA, the CDR3 is TGTGCCAGCAGTTCCACAGGCTTGGGTAATGAAAAACTGTTTTTT. Translating it yields CASSSTGLGNEKLFF. The chain has TRBV6-5 and TRBJ1-4; D may be TRBD1 (5 bases). CDR1 is MNHEY and CDR2 is SVGAGI in the germline V gene. The V gene lost 4 bases and the J gene lost 4 bases, with 13 bases spanning the gap. The CDR3 is 15 residues long.

This clone appeared a single time. The chain employs TRBV12-3 or TRBV12-4 and TRBJ2-1; no clear D gene. Trimming removed 1 base from V and 12 bases from J, with 4 bases in between. The CDR3 has 10 amino acids. This CDR3 reads CASSLGAQFF. The CDR3 coding sequence is TGTGCCAGCAGTTTAGGGGCGCAGTTCTTC.

The chain links TRBV18 to TRBJ1-1, with D tentatively TRBD1 (6 bases). The CDR3 extends over 15 amino acids. Trimming shortened V by 6 bases and J by 4 bases, and 18 bases separated the two germline ends. From germline, CDR1 is KGHSH and CDR2 LQKENI. CDR3 bases: TGTGCCAGCTCCTGGGGCCTTGGGGGCGGCACTGAAGCTTTCTTT. As protein: CASSWGLGGGTEAFF.

The chain joins TRBV5-6 to TRBJ2-1; D remains unclear. In germline, CDR1 is SGHDT, CDR2 YYEEEE. The CDR3 has 11 amino acids. V was cut by 5 bases and J by 7 bases, with 7 bases left in between. As DNA, the CDR3 is TGTGCCAGCAGTCAGAGGAATGAGCAGTTCTTC. This translates into CASSQRNEQFF.

The rearrangement uses TRBV18 and TRBJ2-2, with 8 bases matching TRBD2. Losses at the gene ends were 1 base for V and 0 bases for J; bases not matched to a gene: 4. Looked up from germline, CDR1 is KGHSH and CDR2 is LQKENI. This CDR3 comprises 17 residues. The CDR3 loop reads CASSPRRGDANTGELFF. The DNA of the CDR3 is TGTGCCAGCTCACCACGGCGGGGGGACGCGAACACCGGGGAGCTGTTTTTT. The full variable domain, its missing parts supplied by reference TRBV18 and TRBJ2-2, is NAGVMQNPRHLVRRRGQEARLRCSPMKGHSHVYWYRQLPEEGLKFMVYLQKENIIDESGMPKERFSAEFPKEGPSILRIQQVVRGDSAAYFCASSPRRGDANTGELFFGEGSRLTVL.

The chain combines TRBV11-3 with TRBJ2-5; possibly TRBD2 for D (5 bases). The CDR3 loop spans 15 amino acids. Trimming cost V 1 base and J 2 bases, with 11 bases left between them. Germline CDR1 SGHNT, CDR2 YENEEA. The CDR3 DNA is TGTGCCAGCAGCTTAGGCGGGCCGGGGCAAGAGACCCAGTACTTC. Translation gives CASSLGGPGQETQYF. Filled out from reference TRBV11-3 and TRBJ2-5, the complete variable domain reads EAGVVQSPRYKIIEKKQPVAFWCNPISGHNTLYWYLQNLGQGPELLIRYENEEAVDDSQLPKDRFSAERLKGVDSTLKIQPAELGDSAVYLCASSLGGPGQETQYFGPGTRLLVL.

J is TRBJ1-5 and V is TRBV7-8, with D possibly TRBD1 on 6 matching bases. Germline V gene data show CDR1 as SGHVS and CDR2 as FQNEAQ. The CDR3 length is 17 residues. V gave up 0 bases and J gave up 0 bases, with 12 bases separating them. Here the CDR3 reads CASSLAGTQISNQPQHF. The CDR3, as DNA: TGTGCCAGCAGCTTAGCGGGGACACAAATTAGCAATCAGCCCCAGCATTTT.

This CDR3 is CASSPQGVSNQPQHF. The CDR3 nucleotides read TGTGCCAGCAGTCCACAGGGAGTAAGCAATCAGCCCCAGCATTTT. The chain employs TRBV6-5 and TRBJ1-5; tentatively, D is TRBD1 (6 bases). This CDR3 is built from 15 residues. Germline CDR1 and CDR2: MNHEY and SVGAGI. Trimming shortened V by 5 bases and J by 1 base, and 12 bases separated the two germline ends.

The chain recombines TRBV5-1 with TRBJ2-1, with 9 bases lining up with TRBD2. The CDR3 runs 15 residues. V trimming: 0 bases; J trimming: 4 bases; junction bases outside the gene matches: 2. CDR1 and CDR2 (germline): SGHRS, YFSETQ. As DNA, the CDR3 is TGCGCCAGCAGCTTGGTTGCGGGGGGGTACAATGAGCAGTTCTTC. Translating gives CASSLVAGGYNEQFF.